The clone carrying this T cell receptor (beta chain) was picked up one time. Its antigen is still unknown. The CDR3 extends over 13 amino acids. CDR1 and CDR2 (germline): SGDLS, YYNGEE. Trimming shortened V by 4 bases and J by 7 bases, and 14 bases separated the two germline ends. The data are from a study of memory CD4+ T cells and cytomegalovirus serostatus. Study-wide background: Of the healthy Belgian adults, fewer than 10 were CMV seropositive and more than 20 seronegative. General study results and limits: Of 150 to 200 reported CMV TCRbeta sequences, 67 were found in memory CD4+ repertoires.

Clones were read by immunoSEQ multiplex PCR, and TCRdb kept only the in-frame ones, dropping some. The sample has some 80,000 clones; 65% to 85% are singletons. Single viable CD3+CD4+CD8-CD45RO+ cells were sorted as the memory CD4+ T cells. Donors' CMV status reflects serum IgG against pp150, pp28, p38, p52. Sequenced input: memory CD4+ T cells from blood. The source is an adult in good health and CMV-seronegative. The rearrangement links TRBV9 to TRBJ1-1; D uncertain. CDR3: CASSSRPGGEAFF. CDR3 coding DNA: TGTGCCAGCAGCTCCCGACCCGGCGGTGAAGCTTTCTTT.